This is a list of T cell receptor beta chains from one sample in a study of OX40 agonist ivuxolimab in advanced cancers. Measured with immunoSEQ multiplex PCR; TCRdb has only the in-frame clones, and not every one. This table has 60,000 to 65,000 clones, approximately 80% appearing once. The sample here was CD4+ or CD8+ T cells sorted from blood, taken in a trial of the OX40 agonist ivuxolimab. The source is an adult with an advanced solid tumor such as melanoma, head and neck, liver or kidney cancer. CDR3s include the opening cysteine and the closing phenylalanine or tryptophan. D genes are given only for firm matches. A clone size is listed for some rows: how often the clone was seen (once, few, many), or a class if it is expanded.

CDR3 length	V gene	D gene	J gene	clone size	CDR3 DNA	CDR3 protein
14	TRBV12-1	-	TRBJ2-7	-	TGTGCCAGCAGCTTAAGGACTACCACCTACGAGCAGTACTTC	CASSLRTTTYEQYF
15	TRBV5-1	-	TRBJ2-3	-	TGCGCCAGCAGCTTGAGGGGGTTGGAAGCAGATACGCAGTATTTT	CASSLRGLEADTQYF
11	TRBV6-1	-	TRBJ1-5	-	TGTGCCAGCAGGGGGAATCAGCCCCAGCATTTT	CASRGNQPQHF
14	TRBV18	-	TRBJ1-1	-	TGTGCCAGCTCACCGATTGGCCCTAGGTCTGAAGCTTTCTTT	CASSPIGPRSEAFF
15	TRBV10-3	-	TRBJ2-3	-	TGTGCCATCACCACGGGACTCCCCTACACAGATACGCAGTATTTT	CAITTGLPYTDTQYF
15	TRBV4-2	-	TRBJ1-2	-	TGTGCCAGCAGCCAAGGGTCGGGGGAGGACTATGGCTACACCTTC	CASSQGSGEDYGYTF
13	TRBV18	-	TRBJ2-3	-	TGTGCCAGCTCACCAGGCAGCACAGATACGCAGTATTTT	CASSPGSTDTQYF
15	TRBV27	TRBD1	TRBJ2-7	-	TGTGCCAGCAGTTACTACACGGGACAGGTTTACGAGCAGTACTTC	CASSYYTGQVYEQYF
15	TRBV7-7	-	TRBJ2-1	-	TGTGCCAGCAGCCAAGGACGGAACCCCTACAATGAGCAGTTCTTC	CASSQGRNPYNEQFF
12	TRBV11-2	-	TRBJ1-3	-	TGTGCCAGCAGCTTAGCAGGAAACACCATATATTTT	CASSLAGNTIYF
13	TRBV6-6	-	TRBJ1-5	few	TGTGCCAGCAGTTACCCCCCGGATCAGCCCCAGCATTTT	CASSYPPDQPQHF
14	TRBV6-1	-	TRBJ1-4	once	TGTGCCAGCAGGGGATTTGCGCAGGGTGAAAAACTGTTTTTT	CASRGFAQGEKLFF
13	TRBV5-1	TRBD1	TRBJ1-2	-	TGCGCCAGCAGCTTGGGGGACAGCTATGGCTACACCTTC	CASSLGDSYGYTF
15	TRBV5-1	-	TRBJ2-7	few	TGCGCCAGCAGCTTGGTGACAGGTACGGGCTACGAGCAGTACTTC	CASSLVTGTGYEQYF